This TCR beta chain is from a study of cytomegalovirus exposure and HLA in healthy donors. General study results and limits: For most TCR beta V segments, an earlier analysis put the productive rate at about 87% or about 30% of the time. Another analysis was done later, and it associated 17,000 or so TCR beta sequences with HLA alleles at 0.05 false discovery rate.

In the PCR, 60 Vbeta and 13 Jbeta primers were used. The repertoire was sequenced with immunoSEQ multiplex PCR; TCRdb's copy has only in-frame clones and lacks some. This sample has around 120,000 clones, with around four fifths found just once. The table lists this clone with a count of one. Its specificity is unknown. The germline V gene has CDR1 MGHRA and CDR2 YSYEKL. J was trimmed by 2 bases and V by 4 bases; bases with no gene match: 5. This CDR3 spans 15 amino acids. The receptor was derived from a woman aged 40 to 50 in good health and CMV-seronegative. Specimen: PBMCs. The rearrangement uses TRBV4-1 and TRBJ1-2, with 9 nucleotides matching TRBD1. This chain's CDR3 is CASSRGQGTNYGYTF. The CDR3 DNA sequence: TGCGCCAGCAGCCGCGGACAGGGGACGAACTATGGCTACACCTTC.